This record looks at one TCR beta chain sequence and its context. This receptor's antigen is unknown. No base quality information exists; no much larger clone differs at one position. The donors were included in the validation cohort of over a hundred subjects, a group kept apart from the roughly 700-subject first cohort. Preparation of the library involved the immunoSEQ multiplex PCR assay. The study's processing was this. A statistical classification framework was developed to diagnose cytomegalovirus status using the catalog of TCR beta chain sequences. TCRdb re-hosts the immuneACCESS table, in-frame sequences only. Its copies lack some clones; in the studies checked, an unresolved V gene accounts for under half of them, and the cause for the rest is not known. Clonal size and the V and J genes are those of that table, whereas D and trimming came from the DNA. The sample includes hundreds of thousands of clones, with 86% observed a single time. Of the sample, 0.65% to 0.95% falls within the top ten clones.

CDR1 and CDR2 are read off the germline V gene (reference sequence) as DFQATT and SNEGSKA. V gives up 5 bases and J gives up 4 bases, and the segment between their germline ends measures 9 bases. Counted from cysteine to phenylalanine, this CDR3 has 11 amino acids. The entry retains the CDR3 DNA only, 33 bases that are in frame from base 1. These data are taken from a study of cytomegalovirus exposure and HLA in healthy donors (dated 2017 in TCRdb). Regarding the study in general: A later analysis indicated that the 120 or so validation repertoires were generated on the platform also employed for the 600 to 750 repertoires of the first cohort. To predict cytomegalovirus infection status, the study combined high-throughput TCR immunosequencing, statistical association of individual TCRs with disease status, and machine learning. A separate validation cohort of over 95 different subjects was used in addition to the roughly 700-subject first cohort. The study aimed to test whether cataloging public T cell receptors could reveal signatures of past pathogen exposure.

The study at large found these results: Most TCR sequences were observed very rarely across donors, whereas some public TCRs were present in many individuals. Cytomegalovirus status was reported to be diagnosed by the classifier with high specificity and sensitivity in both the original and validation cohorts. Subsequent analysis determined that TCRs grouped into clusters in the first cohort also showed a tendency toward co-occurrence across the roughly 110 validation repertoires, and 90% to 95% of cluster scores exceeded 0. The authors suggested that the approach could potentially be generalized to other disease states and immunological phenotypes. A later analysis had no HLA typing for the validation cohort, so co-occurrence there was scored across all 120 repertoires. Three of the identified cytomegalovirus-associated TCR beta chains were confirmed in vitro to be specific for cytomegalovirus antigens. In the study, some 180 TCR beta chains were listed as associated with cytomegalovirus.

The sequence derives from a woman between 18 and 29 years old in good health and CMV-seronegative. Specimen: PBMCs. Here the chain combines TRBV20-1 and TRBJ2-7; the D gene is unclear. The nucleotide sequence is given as TGCAGTGCTCACTACCATTACGAGCAGTACTTC. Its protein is CSAHYHYEQYF.